This T cell receptor beta chain stems from a study of blood T cell repertoires in COVID-19. Study-level information: There were acute and convalescent COVID-19 samples, and they came from the United States, Italy and Spain. PBMCs, B-cell-depleted T cells, or T cells provided the cDNA or gDNA that made up the material.

Original processing methods: Estimates of nucleated cell counts were drawn from the amplification of reference gene primers. Libraries were prepared by immunoSEQ multiplex PCR; TCRdb keeps only in-frame clonotypes and omits some of them. The V and J calls and clone size were taken over from that table, and D and trimming were inferred from the DNA. The sample shows approximately 300,000 clones, 80% to 90% of them seen only once. This CDR3 contains 12 residues. The ends were cut back, 6 bases at V and 4 bases at J, with 7 bases in the middle. From germline, CDR1 is MNHEY and CDR2 SMNVEV (reference sequence). Seattle researchers signed up patients amid active infection and tracked them longitudinally.

The receptor's source is a woman in her forties or fifties with COVID-19, enrolled during active disease. The chain uses TRBV27 and TRBJ1-5, with unresolved D. The sample consisted of peripheral blood. The CDR3 nucleotides are TGTGCCAGCAGCCGGTATAATCAGCCCCAGCATTTT. This sequence encodes CASSRYNQPQHF.